This T cell receptor beta chain was sequenced during a study of cytomegalovirus exposure and HLA in healthy donors. Looking at the study overall: From HLA-typed donors, an early data release held approximately 85 million unique TCRs.

At collection, donors were nominally healthy, but unrecorded immune exposures were probable. Primers for the PCR totalled 60 Vbeta and 13 Jbeta. Assay: immunoSEQ multiplex PCR; the TCRdb copy retains only in-frame clones and omits some. This table has 110,000 or so clones, around 81% appearing once. This receptor was obtained from a young woman in good health and CMV-seronegative. The specimen was PBMCs.

CDR3 sequence (DNA): TGTGCCAGCAGTCGGGGGGATTGGGCTGATAATCAGCCCCAGCATTTT. As protein: CASSRGDWADNQPQHF. This chain connects TRBV28 to TRBJ1-5; possibly TRBD1 for D (5 bases). CDR3 size: 16 residues. Trimming removed 5 bases at V and 4 bases at J, with 18 bases between. CDR1 and CDR2 from the germline V gene are MDHEN and SYDVKM.